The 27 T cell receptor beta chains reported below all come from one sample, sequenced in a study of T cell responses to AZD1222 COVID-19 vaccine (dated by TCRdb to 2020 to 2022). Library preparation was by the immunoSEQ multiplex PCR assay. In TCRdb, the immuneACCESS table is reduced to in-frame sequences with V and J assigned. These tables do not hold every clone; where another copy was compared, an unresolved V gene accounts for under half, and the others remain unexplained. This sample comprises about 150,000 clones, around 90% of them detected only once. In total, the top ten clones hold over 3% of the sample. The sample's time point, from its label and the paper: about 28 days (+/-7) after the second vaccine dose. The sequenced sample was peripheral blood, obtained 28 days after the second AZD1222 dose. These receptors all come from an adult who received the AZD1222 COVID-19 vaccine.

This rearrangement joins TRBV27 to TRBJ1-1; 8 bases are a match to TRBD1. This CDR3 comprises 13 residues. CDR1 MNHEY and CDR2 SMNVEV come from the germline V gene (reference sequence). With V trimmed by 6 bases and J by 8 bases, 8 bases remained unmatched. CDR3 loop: CASSLWQGAEAFF. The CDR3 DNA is TGTGCCAGCAGCCTGTGGCAGGGGGCGGAAGCTTTCTTT.

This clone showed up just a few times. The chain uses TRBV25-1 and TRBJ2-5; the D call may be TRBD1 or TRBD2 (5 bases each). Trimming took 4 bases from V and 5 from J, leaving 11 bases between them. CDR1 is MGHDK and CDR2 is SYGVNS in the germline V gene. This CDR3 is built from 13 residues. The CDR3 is CASSVRGLETQYF. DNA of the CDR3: TGTGCCAGCAGTGTCCGGGGCCTGGAGACCCAGTACTTC. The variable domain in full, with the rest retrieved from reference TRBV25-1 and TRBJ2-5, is EADIYQTPRYLVIGTGKKITLECSQTMGHDKMYWYQQDPGMELHLIHYSYGVNSTEKGDLSSESTVSRIRTEHFPLTLESARPSHTSQYLCASSVRGLETQYFGPGTRLLVL.

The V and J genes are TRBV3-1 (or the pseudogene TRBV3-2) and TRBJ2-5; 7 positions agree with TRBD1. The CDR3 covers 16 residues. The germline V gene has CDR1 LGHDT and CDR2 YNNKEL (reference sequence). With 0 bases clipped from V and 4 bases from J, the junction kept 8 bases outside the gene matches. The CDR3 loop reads CASSQDGTADRETQYF. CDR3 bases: TGTGCCAGCAGCCAAGATGGGACAGCCGACAGAGAGACCCAGTACTTC.

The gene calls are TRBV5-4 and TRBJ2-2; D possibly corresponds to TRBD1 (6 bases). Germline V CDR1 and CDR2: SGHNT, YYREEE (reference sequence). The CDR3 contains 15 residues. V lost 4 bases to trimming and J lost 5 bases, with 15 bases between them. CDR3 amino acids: CASSKAQGLTGELFF. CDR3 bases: TGTGCCAGCAGCAAGGCACAGGGTTTGACCGGGGAGCTGTTTTTT.

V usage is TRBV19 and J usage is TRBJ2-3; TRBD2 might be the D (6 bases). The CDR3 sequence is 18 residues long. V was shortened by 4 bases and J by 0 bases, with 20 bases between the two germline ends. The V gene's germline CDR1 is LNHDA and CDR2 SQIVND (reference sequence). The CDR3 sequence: CASSRGLWPSSSTDTQYF. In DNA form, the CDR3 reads TGTGCCAGTAGTAGGGGACTTTGGCCAAGTTCTAGCACAGATACGCAGTATTTT.

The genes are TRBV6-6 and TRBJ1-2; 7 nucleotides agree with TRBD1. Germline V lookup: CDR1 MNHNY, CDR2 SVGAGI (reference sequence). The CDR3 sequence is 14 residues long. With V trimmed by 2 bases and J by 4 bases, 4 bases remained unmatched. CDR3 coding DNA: TGTGCCAGCAGTTACGAGACAGGGAGCTATGGCTACACCTTC. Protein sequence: CASSYETGSYGYTF.

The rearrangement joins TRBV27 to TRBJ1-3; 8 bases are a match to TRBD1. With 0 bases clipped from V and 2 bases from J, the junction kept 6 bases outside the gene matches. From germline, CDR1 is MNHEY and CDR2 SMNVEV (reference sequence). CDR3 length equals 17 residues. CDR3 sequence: CASSLSVAGGTGNTIYF. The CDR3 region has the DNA TGTGCCAGCAGTTTATCGGTAGCAGGGGGCACTGGAAACACCATATATTTT.

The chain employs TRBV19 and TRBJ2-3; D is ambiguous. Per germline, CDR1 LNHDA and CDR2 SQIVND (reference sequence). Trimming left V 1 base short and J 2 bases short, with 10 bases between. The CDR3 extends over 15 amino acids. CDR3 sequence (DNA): TGTGCCAGTAGTATAGGATTTGTTCCCACAGATACGCAGTATTTT. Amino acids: CASSIGFVPTDTQYF.

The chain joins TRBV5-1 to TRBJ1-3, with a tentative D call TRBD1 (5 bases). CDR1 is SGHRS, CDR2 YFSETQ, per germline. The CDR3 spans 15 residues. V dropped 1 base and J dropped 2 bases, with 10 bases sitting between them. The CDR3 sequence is CASSLSGAAGNTIYF. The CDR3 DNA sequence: TGCGCCAGCAGCTTGTCCGGGGCAGCTGGAAACACCATATATTTT.

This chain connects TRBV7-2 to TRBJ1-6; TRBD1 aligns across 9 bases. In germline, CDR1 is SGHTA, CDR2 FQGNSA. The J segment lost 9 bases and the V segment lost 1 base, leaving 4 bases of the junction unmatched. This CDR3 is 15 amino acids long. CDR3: CASSLVGQGSSPLHF. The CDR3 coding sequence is TGTGCCAGCAGCTTAGTGGGACAGGGTTCTTCACCCCTCCACTTT.

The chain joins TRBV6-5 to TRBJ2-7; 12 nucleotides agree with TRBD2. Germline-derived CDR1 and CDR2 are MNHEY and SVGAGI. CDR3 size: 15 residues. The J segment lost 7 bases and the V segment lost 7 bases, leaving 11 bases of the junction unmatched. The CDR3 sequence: CASTKKGLAGGEQYF. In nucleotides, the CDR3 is TGTGCCAGCACCAAAAAGGGACTAGCGGGCGGGGAGCAGTACTTC.

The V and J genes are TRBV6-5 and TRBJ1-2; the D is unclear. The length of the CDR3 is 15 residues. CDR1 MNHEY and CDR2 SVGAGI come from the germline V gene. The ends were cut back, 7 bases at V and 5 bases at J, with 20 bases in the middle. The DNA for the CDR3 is TGTGCCAGCAAATCCATCCTTACTCTCTTATATGGCTACACCTTC. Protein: CASKSILTLLYGYTF.

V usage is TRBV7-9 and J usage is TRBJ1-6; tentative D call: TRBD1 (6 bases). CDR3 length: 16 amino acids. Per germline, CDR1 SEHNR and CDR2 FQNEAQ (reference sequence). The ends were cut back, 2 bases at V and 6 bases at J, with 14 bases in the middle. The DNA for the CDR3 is TGTGCCAGCAGCTTAACCGGGGGCTCATTTAATTCACCCCTCCACTTT. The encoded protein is CASSLTGGSFNSPLHF.

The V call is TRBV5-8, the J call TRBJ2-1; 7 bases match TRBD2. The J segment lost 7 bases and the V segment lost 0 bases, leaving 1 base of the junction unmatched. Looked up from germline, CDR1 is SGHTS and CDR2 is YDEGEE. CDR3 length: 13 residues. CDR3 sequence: CASSLERGNEQFF. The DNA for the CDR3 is TGTGCCAGCAGCTTGGAGCGGGGTAATGAGCAGTTCTTC. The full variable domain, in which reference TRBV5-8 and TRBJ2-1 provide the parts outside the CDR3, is EAGVTQSPTHLIKTRGQQATLRCSPISGHTSVYWYQQALGLGLQFLLWYDEGEERNRGNFPPRFSGRQFPNYSSELNVNALELEDSALYLCASSLERGNEQFFGPGTRLTVL.

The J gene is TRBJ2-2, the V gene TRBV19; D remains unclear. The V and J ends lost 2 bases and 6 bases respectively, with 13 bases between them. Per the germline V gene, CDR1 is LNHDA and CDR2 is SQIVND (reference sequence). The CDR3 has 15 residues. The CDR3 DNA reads TGTGCCAGTAGTATATCCCCTCGCGCCGCCGGGGAGCTGTTTTTT. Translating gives CASSISPRAAGELFF.

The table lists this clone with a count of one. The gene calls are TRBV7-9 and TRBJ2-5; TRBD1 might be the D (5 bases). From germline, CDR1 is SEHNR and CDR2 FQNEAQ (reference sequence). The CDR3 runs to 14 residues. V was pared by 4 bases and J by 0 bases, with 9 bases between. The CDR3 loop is CASSSQVYQETQYF. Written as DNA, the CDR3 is TGTGCCAGCAGCTCACAGGTGTACCAAGAGACCCAGTACTTC.

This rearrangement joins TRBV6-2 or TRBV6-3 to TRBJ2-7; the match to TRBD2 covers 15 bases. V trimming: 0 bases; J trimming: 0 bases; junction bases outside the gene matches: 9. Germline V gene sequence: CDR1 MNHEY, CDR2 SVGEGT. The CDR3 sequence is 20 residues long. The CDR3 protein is CASSYSSGTSGRRGSYEQYF. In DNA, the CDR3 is TGTGCCAGCAGTTACTCATCTGGGACTAGCGGGAGGCGGGGCTCCTACGAGCAGTACTTC.

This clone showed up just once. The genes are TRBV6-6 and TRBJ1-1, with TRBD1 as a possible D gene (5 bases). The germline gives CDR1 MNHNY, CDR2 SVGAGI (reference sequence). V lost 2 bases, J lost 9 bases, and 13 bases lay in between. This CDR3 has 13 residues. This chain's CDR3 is CASSYPVGVQAFF. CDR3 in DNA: TGTGCCAGCAGTTACCCCGTAGGGGTTCAAGCTTTCTTT.

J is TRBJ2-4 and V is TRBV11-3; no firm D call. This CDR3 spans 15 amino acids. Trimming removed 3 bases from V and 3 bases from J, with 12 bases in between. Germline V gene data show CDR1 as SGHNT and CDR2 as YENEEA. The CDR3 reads CASSFPVTGKNIQYF. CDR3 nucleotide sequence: TGTGCCAGCAGCTTCCCGGTTACGGGCAAAAACATTCAGTACTTC.

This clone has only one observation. CDR3 region: CASRTSGLAIYEQYF. In nucleotides, the CDR3 is TGTGCCAGCAGAACTTCGGGACTAGCGATCTACGAGCAGTACTTC. The rearrangement joins TRBV6-5 to TRBJ2-7; 10 bases fit TRBD2. The CDR3 spans 15 residues. Trimming cost V 6 bases and J 3 bases; bases outside gene matches: 8. Germline V lookup: CDR1 MNHEY, CDR2 SVGAGI.

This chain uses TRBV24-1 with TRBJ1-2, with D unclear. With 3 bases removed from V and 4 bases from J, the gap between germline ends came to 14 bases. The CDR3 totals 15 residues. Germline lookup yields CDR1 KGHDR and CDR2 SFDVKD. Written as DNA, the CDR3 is TGTGCCACCAGTGATCCCCTAGACCAGCCCTATGGCTACACCTTC. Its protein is CATSDPLDQPYGYTF.

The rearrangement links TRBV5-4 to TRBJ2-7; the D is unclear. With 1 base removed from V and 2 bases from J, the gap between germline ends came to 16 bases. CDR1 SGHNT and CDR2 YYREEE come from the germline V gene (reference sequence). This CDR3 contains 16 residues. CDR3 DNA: TGTGCCAGCAGCTTGTCAGGCCTCACGCCTGCCTACGAGCAGTACTTC. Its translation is CASSLSGLTPAYEQYF.

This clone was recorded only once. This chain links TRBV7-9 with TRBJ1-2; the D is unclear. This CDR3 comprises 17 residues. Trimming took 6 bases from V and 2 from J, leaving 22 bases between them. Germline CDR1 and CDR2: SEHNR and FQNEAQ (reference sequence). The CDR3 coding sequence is TGTGCCAGCAGTCCCTCCGCCCGGGGTAGGATCAACTATGGCTACACCTTC. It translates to CASSPSARGRINYGYTF.

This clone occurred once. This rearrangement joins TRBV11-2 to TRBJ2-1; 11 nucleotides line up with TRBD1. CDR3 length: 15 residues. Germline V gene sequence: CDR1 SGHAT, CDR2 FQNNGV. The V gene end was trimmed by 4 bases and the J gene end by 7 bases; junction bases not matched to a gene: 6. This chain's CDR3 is CASSSGQGAFNEQFF. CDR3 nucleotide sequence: TGTGCCAGCAGCTCCGGACAGGGGGCGTTTAATGAGCAGTTCTTC.

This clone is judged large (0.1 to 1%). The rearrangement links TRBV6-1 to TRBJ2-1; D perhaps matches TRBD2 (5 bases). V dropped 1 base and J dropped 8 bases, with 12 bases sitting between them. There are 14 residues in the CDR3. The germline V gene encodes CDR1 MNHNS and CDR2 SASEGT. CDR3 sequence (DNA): TGTGCCAGCAGTGAAGGCGCGGGTTCGGATGAGCAGTTCTTC. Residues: CASSEGAGSDEQFF.

The CDR3 protein is CATSRDPGQPTDEQFF. The DNA of the CDR3 is TGTGCCACCAGCAGAGACCCCGGACAGCCGACGGATGAGCAGTTCTTC. The V and J genes are TRBV15 and TRBJ2-1, with D tentatively TRBD1 (6 bases). CDR3 length: 16 residues. Germline CDR1 LNHNV, CDR2 YYDKDF (reference sequence). The germline V and J ends were trimmed by 0 bases and 8 bases, with 17 bases remaining between them.

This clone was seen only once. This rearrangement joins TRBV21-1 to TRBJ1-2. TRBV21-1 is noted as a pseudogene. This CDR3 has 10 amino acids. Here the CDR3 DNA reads TGTGCCAGCAGCCCTCGAATTTACACCTTC. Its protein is CASSPRIYTF.